Listed here are 8 T cell receptor beta chains from one sample, sequenced in a study of control samples from healthy donors and cancer patients. Here immunoSEQ multiplex PCR was the method, and the copy in TCRdb shows in-frame clones only, minus some. This sample has approximately 140,000 clones, with 75% to 95% found just once. Sequencing input: blood. These receptor sequences come from a man younger than 30 in good health.

The genes are TRBV11-2 and TRBJ1-3; no definite D call. V dropped 5 bases and J dropped 2 bases, with 13 bases sitting between them. CDR1 is SGHAT and CDR2 is FQNNGV in the germline V gene. The CDR3 contains 15 residues. The CDR3 DNA sequence: TGTGCCAGCAGCCCCCACCGCGGTCCTGGAAACACCATATATTTT. As protein: CASSPHRGPGNTIYF. Full variable domain (missing parts from reference TRBV11-2 and TRBJ1-3): EAGVAQSPRYKIIEKRQSVAFWCNPISGHATLYWYQQILGQGPKLLIQFQNNGVVDDSQLPKDRFSAERLKGVDSTLKIQPAKLEDSAVYLCASSPHRGPGNTIYFGEGSWLTVV.

The genes are TRBV6-5 and TRBJ2-7; 9 bases are shared with TRBD1. This CDR3 is built from 16 residues. Trimming at V came to 4 bases and at J to 5 bases, leaving 12 bases not matched to a gene. CDR1 is MNHEY, CDR2 SVGAGI, per germline. The CDR3 protein is CASSSSPGTGPNEQYF. CDR3 nucleotides: TGTGCCAGCAGTTCCTCTCCAGGGACAGGGCCCAACGAGCAGTACTTC.

The rearrangement uses TRBV9 and TRBJ1-3; D gene ambiguous. The CDR3 sequence is 15 residues long. V lost 6 bases and J 0 bases, leaving 13 bases between the germline ends. Germline CDR1 SGDLS, CDR2 YYNGEE. CDR3 nucleotide sequence: TGTGCCAGCACCCAAGGGATGAACTCTGGAAACACCATATATTTT. Translated, it gives CASTQGMNSGNTIYF.

The gene calls are TRBV7-2 and TRBJ2-7; the match to TRBD1 covers 8 bases. This CDR3 is built from 14 residues. Trimming at V came to 4 bases and at J to 2 bases, leaving 4 bases not matched to a gene. Per germline, CDR1 SGHTA and CDR2 FQGNSA. CDR3 in DNA: TGTGCCAGCAGCTCTGGACAGGGAACCTACGAGCAGTACTTC. Its translation: CASSSGQGTYEQYF.

V gene TRBV11-2 combines with J gene TRBJ1-6, with no clear D. V lost 3 bases and J 3 bases, leaving 15 bases between the germline ends. Germline V gene lookup returns CDR1 SGHAT and CDR2 FQNNGV. The CDR3 is 17 amino acids. CDR3 region: CASSFKFESHYNSPLHF. In DNA, the CDR3 is TGTGCCAGCAGCTTTAAGTTTGAATCACACTATAATTCACCCCTCCACTTT.

This chain connects TRBV9 to TRBJ1-6; a possible D gene is TRBD1 (5 bases). V lost 3 bases and J 6 bases, leaving 13 bases between the germline ends. Germline CDR1 SGDLS, CDR2 YYNGEE. The CDR3 consists of 15 residues. The CDR3 sequence is CASSAKPGPNSPLHF. The CDR3, as DNA: TGTGCCAGCAGCGCCAAACCGGGGCCTAATTCACCCCTCCACTTT.

The J gene is TRBJ1-6, the V gene TRBV3-1 (or the pseudogene TRBV3-2); D ambiguous. The CDR3 has 12 residues. Trimming took 0 bases from V and 10 from J, leaving 4 bases between them. The germline CDR1 and CDR2 sequences are LGHDT and YNNKEL (reference sequence). The CDR3 nucleotides read TGTGCCAGCAGCCAAGAGAGCTCACCCCTCCACTTT. This gives the protein CASSQESSPLHF.

The V gene is TRBV3-1 (or the pseudogene TRBV3-2), the J gene TRBJ2-5, with D perhaps TRBD1 (6 bases). The CDR3 contains 12 residues. The ends were cut back, 1 base at V and 8 bases at J, with 8 bases in the middle. Germline V gene sequence: CDR1 LGHDT, CDR2 YNNKEL (reference sequence). Here the CDR3 reads CASSQGGGTQYF. The CDR3 coding sequence is TGTGCCAGCAGCCAAGGAGGGGGAACCCAGTACTTC.